This T cell receptor beta chain appears in the sequencing data of a study of CD8+CD57+ T cells in acquired aplastic anemia. Using genomic DNA as the template, TCR beta VDJ and CDR3 profiling was carried out. MiXCR, run by TCRdb on the reads, gives a single entry per CDR3 protein. The table has around 80,000 distinct CDR3 sequences, around 70% seen once. The V segment lost 6 bases and the J segment 4 bases; nucleotides outside the gene matches: 4. Per the germline V gene, CDR1 is KGHDR and CDR2 is SFDVKD. The CDR3 length is 14 residues. Only patients with CD8+CD57+ cell expansion on flow cytometry were chosen for sequencing.

Sequencing input: sorted CD4+, CD8+, or CD8+CD57+ T cells (not recorded which) from PBMCs. The receptor's source is a human donor with aplastic anemia. The genes are TRBV24-1 and TRBJ1-1; TRBD1 matches 10 bases. As DNA, the CDR3 is TGTGCCACCAGTAAGGGACAGGGGATCACTGAAGCTTTCTTT. Its protein product is CATSKGQGITEAFF.